One sample yielded the 26 T cell receptor beta chains listed below, sequenced in a study of spatial heterogeneity in lung cancer (dated by TCRdb to the late 2010s). What the authors observed across the whole study: A correlation was observed between the number of expanded intratumoral alpha and beta TCRs and the tumor nonsynonymous mutation count.

Their antigen targets remain unknown. Libraries were built with 5' RACE. For sequencing, a NextSeq 500 was employed. TCRdb applied fastp at Q25 and MiXCR to the public reads, then kept only in-frame beta chains. Rows are unified per CDR3 protein, each entry keeping the most common DNA and genes. The sample yields approximately 13,000 distinct CDR3 sequences; roughly 4.6% were counted once. Jointly, the top ten make up roughly 24% of the sample. Sample time point, as interpreted from the label and publication: sample taken at primary tumor resection. Source: lung tumor tissue, taken at surgery. These receptors were collected from a male donor with early-stage non-small cell lung cancer.

In its sample, this clonotype was seen many times. This beta chain is a stray sequence in a library constructed for alpha chains; its clone size is not meaningful. The rearrangement uses TRBV7-9 and TRBJ2-2; 7 nucleotides agree with TRBD1. Per the germline V gene, CDR1 is SEHNR and CDR2 is FQNEAQ (reference sequence). The CDR3 has 13 residues. The V and J ends lost 5 bases and 11 bases, in that order; junction bases with no gene match: 8. The CDR3 spells CASSPLQGNELFF. The CDR3 DNA follows: TGTGCCAGCAGCCCGCTACAGGGGAACGAGCTGTTTTTT.

The sample holds many counts of this clonotype. This beta chain appears as a stray read in a library generated for alpha chains; its size is not informative. CDR3 in DNA: TGTGCCAGCAGACCGGGACAGACAAGCACAGATACGCAGTATTTT. Its translation: CASRPGQTSTDTQYF. This chain connects TRBV7-2 to TRBJ2-3; 7 bases are shared with TRBD1. From germline, CDR1 is SGHTA and CDR2 FQGNSA. With V trimmed by 6 bases and J by 0 bases, 6 bases remained unmatched. This CDR3 is built from 15 residues.

Many counts were recorded for this clonotype. This beta chain is an off-target read within a library intended for alpha chains, so its frequency means little. V and J are TRBV4-2 and TRBJ2-1; 7 bases map to TRBD1. CDR1 and CDR2 from the germline V gene are LGHNA and YNFKEQ. This CDR3 is built from 16 residues. V trimming: 4 bases; J trimming: 3 bases; junction bases outside the gene matches: 9. This CDR3 reads CASSLSTGAYYNEQFF. The DNA for the CDR3 is TGTGCCAGCAGCCTCAGTACAGGGGCATACTACAATGAGCAGTTCTTC.

This clonotype was seen at least ten times. Within a library made for alpha chains, this beta chain is off target, and its count is uninformative. The chain carries TRBV20-1 and TRBJ2-6; D perhaps matches TRBD1 (5 bases). CDR1 DFQATT and CDR2 SNEGSKA come from the germline V gene (reference sequence). Trimming pared 3 bases from V and 0 bases from J, leaving 9 bases between. The CDR3 contains 15 residues. CDR3 amino acids: CSARVDSSGANVLTF. The CDR3 region has the DNA TGCAGTGCTAGGGTAGACAGCTCTGGGGCCAACGTCCTGACTTTC.

About this clonotype itself: This clone may be a read error of a much larger clone one base away. Little can be read into the size of this beta chain, an off-target read in a library designed for alpha chains. The chain couples TRBV11-2 to TRBJ2-7, with D perhaps TRBD2 (6 bases). The CDR3 is 14 residues long. Germline V gives CDR1 SGHAT, CDR2 FQNNGV. V was trimmed by 1 base and J by 9 bases, leaving 16 bases between them. For the CDR3, the DNA is TGTGCCAGCAGCTTAGTCGGGGGAGCACACGCGCAGTACTTC. Translation gives CASSLVGGAHAQYF.

On this clonotype itself: In a library made to pick up alpha chains, this beta chain is a stray read with a size that means little. This chain joins TRBV11-2 and TRBJ2-1, with no clear D. V dropped 8 bases and J dropped 4 bases, with 12 bases sitting between them. The CDR3 is 13 amino acids. Germline CDR1 SGHAT, CDR2 FQNNGV. CDR3: CASRPPLYNEQFF. The CDR3 nucleotides are TGTGCCAGCCGGCCTCCCCTTTACAATGAGCAGTTCTTC.

This clonotype was observed many times. The library was prepared for alpha chains; this beta chain is a stray read, so its frequency means little. DNA for the CDR3: TGCGCCAGCAGCTTGGACGGCCGGGATCTTCTTGGAAACACCATATATTTT. This codes for CASSLDGRDLLGNTIYF. The chain couples TRBV5-1 to TRBJ1-3, with D unclear. V dropped 0 bases and J dropped 3 bases, with 16 bases sitting between them. Germline CDR1 reads SGHRS; CDR2 reads YFSETQ. The CDR3 length is 17 residues.

On this clonotype: The size of this beta chain means little, since it is a stray read in a library made for alpha chains. This chain links TRBV5-5 with TRBJ2-3; D is unresolved. The CDR3 contains 13 residues. V lost 2 bases, J lost 1 base, and 5 bases lay in between. Germline CDR1 SGHKS, CDR2 YYEKEE (reference sequence). The CDR3 coding sequence is TGTGCCAGCAGCTTTGGCGGCACAGATACGCAGTATTTT. It codes for CASSFGGTDTQYF.

This clonotype was counted a few times. With the library built for alpha chains, this beta chain is off target and its frequency is not meaningful. V gene TRBV6-1 combines with J gene TRBJ2-3; tentative D call: TRBD2 (6 bases). The CDR3 consists of 14 residues. The V gene's germline CDR1 is MNHNS and CDR2 SASEGT. Trimming pared 4 bases from V and 5 bases from J, leaving 13 bases between. CDR3 amino acids: CASSGTSSGDTQYF. CDR3 in DNA: TGTGCCAGCAGTGGTACTAGCTCCGGAGATACGCAGTATTTT.

This clonotype was counted ten times or more. Being off target in a library aimed at alpha chains, this beta chain has a size of little meaning. The chain has TRBV7-8 and TRBJ2-7; the D call may be TRBD1 or TRBD2 (5 bases each). Germline CDR1 reads SGHVS; CDR2 reads FQNEAQ. V was clipped by 3 bases and J by 5 bases, with 11 bases between them. This CDR3 comprises 13 residues. The CDR3 reads CASSLGRGNEQYF. DNA of the CDR3: TGTGCCAGCAGCTTGGGGCGAGGGAACGAGCAGTACTTC.

Many counts were recorded for this clonotype. Little can be read into the size of this beta chain, an off-target read in a library designed for alpha chains. The chain's CDR3 is CSALRGGREQYF. The CDR3 DNA reads TGCAGTGCCCTACGTGGGGGTCGGGAGCAGTACTTC. The genes are TRBV20-1 and TRBJ2-7; D assignment may be TRBD1 or TRBD2 (5 bases each). Germline values: CDR1 DFQATT, CDR2 SNEGSKA (reference sequence). V dropped 6 bases and J dropped 7 bases, with 16 bases sitting between them. CDR3 length: 12 residues.

This clonotype was detected many times. In a library made to pick up alpha chains, this beta chain is a stray read with a size that means little. V usage is TRBV30 and J usage is TRBJ2-5; TRBD2 might be the D (6 bases). In germline, CDR1 is GTSNPN, CDR2 SVGIG (reference sequence). This CDR3 contains 14 residues. V lost 0 bases, J lost 7 bases, and 15 bases lay in between. The CDR3 coding sequence is TGTGCCTGGAGTGTACGGGGACTGGGGGGGACCCAGTACTTC. This translates into CAWSVRGLGGTQYF.

This clonotype was observed many times. The library was designed around alpha chains, so this beta chain is a stray read whose abundance carries little weight. V gene TRBV4-2 combines with J gene TRBJ2-7, with 10 bases fitting TRBD2. Germline V gene data show CDR1 as LGHNA and CDR2 as YNFKEQ. The V and J ends lost 2 bases and 1 base, in that order; junction bases with no gene match: 2. The CDR3 extends over 15 amino acids. In DNA, the CDR3 is TGTGCCAGCAGCCAATTAGCGGGGGGATCCTACGAGCAGTACTTC. This sequence encodes CASSQLAGGSYEQYF.

This clonotype was found many times. The library was prepared for alpha chains; this beta chain is a stray read, so its frequency means little. The chain is built from TRBV4-1 and TRBJ1-3; D is possibly TRBD1 (5 bases). The CDR3 spans 15 residues. The germline V gene has CDR1 MGHRA and CDR2 YSYEKL. Between the trimmed V and J ends, which lost 3 bases and 2 bases, there was a span of 11 bases. The CDR3 protein is CASSQRGATGNTIYF. In DNA form, the CDR3 reads TGCGCCAGCAGCCAGAGGGGAGCGACTGGAAACACCATATATTTT.

This clonotype has a count of ten or more. For a library built for alpha chains, this beta chain is a stray read; little rests on its size. This chain uses TRBV27 with TRBJ1-1; D is unclear. The V end was cut by 2 bases, the J end by 5 bases, with 9 bases between. CDR1 and CDR2 (germline): MNHEY, SMNVEV (reference sequence). The CDR3 length is 13 residues. CDR3 sequence: CASSLNRRTEAFF. CDR3 DNA sequence: TGTGCCAGCAGTTTAAACAGAAGGACTGAAGCTTTCTTT.

This clonotype was seen many times. This beta chain lies outside the target of a library built for alpha chains; its clone size means little. The V and J genes are TRBV20-1 and TRBJ2-3; tentatively, D is TRBD2 (6 bases). The V gene's germline CDR1 is DFQATT and CDR2 SNEGSKA (reference sequence). V lost 6 bases and J lost 2, with 18 bases in between. This CDR3 contains 15 residues. The CDR3 coding sequence is TGCAGTGCAGAGGCGGGAAATCCCTCCACAGATACGCAGTATTTT. Protein product: CSAEAGNPSTDTQYF.

About this clonotype itself: This beta chain is an unintended read in a library built for alpha chains; its size means little. CDR3 sequence (DNA): TGTGCCAGCAGTTATGGAGGATTCGACATTCAGTACTTC. Amino acids: CASSYGGFDIQYF. The chain combines TRBV6-6 with TRBJ2-4; the D gene is possibly TRBD2 (5 bases). Trimming shortened V by 3 bases and J by 8 bases, and 11 bases separated the two germline ends. Germline V gene lookup returns CDR1 MNHNY and CDR2 SVGAGI (reference sequence). This CDR3 region has 13 residues.

This clonotype was recorded many times. Because this beta chain is a stray read in a library intended to capture alpha chains, its abundance should not be given much weight. V and J are TRBV12-3 or TRBV12-4 and TRBJ2-5; D possibly uses TRBD1 or TRBD2 (5 bases each). This CDR3 region has 15 residues. The V end lost 2 bases, the J end lost 4 bases, and 14 bases lay between the germline ends. The DNA of the CDR3 is TGTGCCAGCAGTTTATATGGGGTTGGGACAGAGACCCAGTACTTC. It yields the protein CASSLYGVGTETQYF.

This clonotype has just a few counts. This beta chain is a stray sequence in a library constructed for alpha chains; its clone size is not meaningful. The chain employs TRBV13 and TRBJ1-5; possibly TRBD1 for D (6 bases). The CDR3 extends over 15 amino acids. Germline V gene data show CDR1 as PRHDT and CDR2 as FYEKMQ (reference sequence). Trimming pared 3 bases from V and 1 base from J, leaving 10 bases between. CDR3 sequence reads: CASSFTGQSNQPQHF. The CDR3 DNA follows: TGTGCCAGCAGCTTCACCGGACAGAGCAATCAGCCCCAGCATTTT.

This clonotype occurred many times. Within a library made for alpha chains, this beta chain is off target, and its count is uninformative. CDR3 region: CSARARAQIDTQYF. As DNA, the CDR3 is TGCAGTGCTAGAGCCAGGGCGCAGATAGATACGCAGTATTTT. The genes are TRBV20-1 and TRBJ2-3; TRBD1 might be the D (5 bases). The CDR3 covers 14 residues. From germline, CDR1 is DFQATT and CDR2 SNEGSKA (reference sequence). The ends were cut back, 1 base at V and 5 bases at J, with 13 bases in the middle.

This clonotype was counted ten times or more. This beta chain was picked up by a library intended for alpha chains and is off target, so its count carries little meaning. The V call is TRBV27, the J call TRBJ2-5, with D hard to call. Trimming pared 2 bases from V and 0 bases from J, leaving 4 bases between. The CDR3 runs to 13 residues. Germline V gene sequence: CDR1 MNHEY, CDR2 SMNVEV (reference sequence). Here the CDR3 reads CASSLTNQETQYF. CDR3 bases: TGTGCCAGCAGTTTAACGAACCAAGAGACCCAGTACTTC.

The table lists this clonotype with many counts. This beta chain represents an off-target read in a library built for alpha chains; its size is of limited meaning. The chain has TRBV6-5 and TRBJ2-1, with 8 bases lining up with TRBD2. The CDR3 contains 14 residues. Germline values: CDR1 MNHEY, CDR2 SVGAGI. V gave up 6 bases and J gave up 6 bases; unmatched junction bases: 7. CDR3 DNA: TGTGCCAGCAGGCCTTCGGGACTAGGCAATGAGCAGTTCTTC. Amino acids: CASRPSGLGNEQFF.

Ten or more counts support this clonotype. A library prepared for alpha chains yielded this beta chain as an off-target read; its size is of little meaning. CDR3 bases: TGTGCCAGCAGGGGGCTCGAGGAGACCCAGTACTTC. This sequence encodes CASRGLEETQYF. This chain links TRBV2 with TRBJ2-5; a possible D gene is TRBD1 (5 bases). CDR3 length equals 12 residues. Trimming cost V 6 bases and J 5 bases, with 10 bases left between them. The germline V gene encodes CDR1 SNHLY and CDR2 FYNNEI.

This clonotype was seen ten or more times. Within a library made for alpha chains, this beta chain is off target, and its count is uninformative. V and J are TRBV12-3 or TRBV12-4 and TRBJ1-2, with D possibly being TRBD1 (5 bases). The V end was cut by 2 bases, the J end by 8 bases, with 15 bases between. This CDR3 is 14 amino acids long. As DNA, the CDR3 is TGTGCCAGCAGTTTATCGGGAGGGGTCGGAGGCTACACCTTC. Amino acid sequence: CASSLSGGVGGYTF.

The table lists this clonotype with many counts. This beta chain appears as a stray read in a library generated for alpha chains; its size is not informative. V gene TRBV20-1 combines with J gene TRBJ2-1; D is undetermined. The length of the CDR3 is 10 residues. V was pared by 2 bases and J by 4 bases, with 0 bases between. CDR1 and CDR2 from the germline V gene are DFQATT and SNEGSKA (reference sequence). CDR3 loop: CSARYNEQFF. Written as DNA, the CDR3 is TGCAGTGCTAGATACAATGAGCAGTTCTTC.

Ten or more counts support this clonotype. This beta chain is an unintended read in a library built for alpha chains; its size means little. The genes are TRBV10-3 and TRBJ2-2; D remains unclear. The ends were cut back, 5 bases at V and 1 base at J, with 8 bases in the middle. From germline, CDR1 is ENHRY and CDR2 SYGVKD. The CDR3 extends over 14 amino acids. The CDR3 region is CAISITENTGELFF. The DNA of the CDR3 is TGTGCCATCAGTATTACAGAGAACACCGGGGAGCTGTTTTTT.